Described below is a single TCR beta chain sequence and its context. Its target is unknown. Amplified TCR beta CDR3 regions came from RNA transcripts. The HTBI primer set served for first-round RT-PCR of the TCR CDR3. One entry per CDR3 protein results from TCRdb running MiXCR on the multiplex PCR reads. The profile covers about 770,000 distinct CDR3 sequences, with around 20% appearing a single time and 15% to 20% taken by the ten largest. Looked up from germline, CDR1 is LNHDA and CDR2 is SQIVND (reference sequence). The V segment lost 4 bases and the J segment 2 bases; nucleotides outside the gene matches: 7. The CDR3 consists of 18 residues. The sample originates from a study of T cells in Graves' hyperthyroidism and ophthalmopathy. Turning to the study itself: At the time of initial diagnosis and before any treatment, peripheral blood was collected. Whole-study findings and limits: Clonotypes that were expanded in thyroid above 0.001 mostly appeared in blood too.

This sequence joins TRBV19 and TRBJ2-1; TRBD2 matches at 14 bases. This clonotype was obtained from a woman aged 50 to 60 with Graves' hyperthyroidism that later progressed to Graves' ophthalmopathy. Sequencing was carried out using blood. Here the CDR3 reads CASSRTSGGSTPYNEQFF. The CDR3 DNA is TGTGCCAGTAGTAGGACTAGCGGGGGGTCCACGCCCTACAATGAGCAGTTCTTC.